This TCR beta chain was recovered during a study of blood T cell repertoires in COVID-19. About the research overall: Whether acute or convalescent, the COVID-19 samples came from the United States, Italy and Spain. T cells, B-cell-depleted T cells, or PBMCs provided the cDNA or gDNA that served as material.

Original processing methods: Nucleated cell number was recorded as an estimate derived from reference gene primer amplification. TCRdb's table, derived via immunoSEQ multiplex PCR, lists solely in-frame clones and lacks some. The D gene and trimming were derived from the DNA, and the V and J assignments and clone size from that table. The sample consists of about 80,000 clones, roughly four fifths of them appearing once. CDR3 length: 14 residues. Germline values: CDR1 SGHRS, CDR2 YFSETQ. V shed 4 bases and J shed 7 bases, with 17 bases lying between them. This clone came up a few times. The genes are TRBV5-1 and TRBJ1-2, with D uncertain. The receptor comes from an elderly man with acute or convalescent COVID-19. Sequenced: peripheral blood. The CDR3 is CASSPGLLGGGYTF. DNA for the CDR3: TGCGCCAGCAGCCCCGGCCTCCTAGGAGGTGGCTACACCTTC.